This is a list of T cell receptor beta chains from one sample in a study of blood T cell repertoires in COVID-19. Profiling relied on immunoSEQ multiplex PCR, and the TCRdb table lists in-frame clones only, not all of them. The sample yields over 250,000 clones, around 90% seen once. The sequenced sample consisted of PBMCs or T cells enriched from blood (not recorded which). Every receptor here comes from a young woman who had recovered from COVID-19. Each CDR3 is given with its conserved first and last residue. D genes are given only for firm matches. Not every row has a clone size; where given, it reads once, few, many or a size class.

TRBV19,TRBJ1-1,NA,NA,CASSMEEDTEAFF,TGTGCCAGTAGTATGGAAGAGGACACTGAAGCTTTCTTT
TRBV10-2,TRBJ1-1,NA,once,CASSDMSGNTEAFF,TGCGCCAGCAGTGATATGTCGGGAAACACTGAAGCTTTCTTT
TRBV19,TRBJ2-5,TRBD1,NA,CASSLGQGQETQYF,TGTGCCAGTAGTCTGGGACAGGGTCAAGAGACCCAGTACTTC
TRBV10-1,TRBJ2-6,NA,NA,CASSNSGANVLTF,TGCGCCAGCAGCAACTCTGGGGCCAACGTCCTGACTTTC
TRBV30,TRBJ2-7,TRBD1,NA,CALRQGSNYEQYF,TGTGCCTTACGACAGGGGTCAAACTACGAGCAGTACTTC
TRBV7-3,TRBJ2-5,TRBD2,NA,CASSSTSGRGETQYF,TGTGCCAGCAGTTCGACTAGCGGGAGAGGAGAGACCCAGTACTTC
TRBV7-7,TRBJ2-1,TRBD2,NA,CASSLGLAAYNEQFF,TGTGCTAGCAGCTTGGGACTAGCGGCCTACAATGAGCAGTTCTTC
TRBV7-9,TRBJ1-4,NA,NA,CASSLRQDEKLFF,TGTGCCAGCAGCTTACGACAGGATGAAAAACTGTTTTTT
TRBV11-2,TRBJ1-6,TRBD1,NA,CASSFDRGRGSPLHF,TGTGCCAGCAGCTTCGACAGGGGGCGCGGTTCACCCCTCCACTTT
TRBV7-8,TRBJ2-5,TRBD2,NA,CASSLRLAGGTQETQYF,TGTGCCAGCAGCCTTCGACTAGCGGGAGGCACCCAAGAGACCCAGTACTTC
TRBV5-6,TRBJ2-2,TRBD1,NA,CASSSPGQGSGELFF,TGTGCCAGCAGCTCCCCCGGACAGGGGTCCGGGGAGCTGTTTTTT
TRBV7-2,TRBJ2-1,NA,NA,CASSLAGVANNEQFF,TGTGCCAGCAGCTTAGCGGGAGTAGCCAACAATGAGCAGTTCTTC
TRBV4-3,TRBJ2-7,NA,NA,CASSQELWGPGGSTHEQYF,TGCGCCAGCAGCCAAGAACTCTGGGGGCCGGGCGGGAGTACACACGAGCAGTACTTC
TRBV2,TRBJ1-5,NA,NA,CASSGRTDSNQPQHF,TGTGCCAGCAGTGGGAGAACGGATAGCAATCAGCCCCAGCATTTT
TRBV28,TRBJ2-2,NA,NA,CASSSPGIPTGELFF,TGTGCCAGCAGTTCCCCGGGGATCCCCACCGGGGAGCTGTTTTTT
TRBV2,TRBJ1-4,TRBD1,NA,CASRRDRGSANEKLFF,TGTGCCAGCAGGCGGGACAGGGGGTCGGCTAATGAAAAACTGTTTTTT
TRBV30,TRBJ2-7,NA,NA,CAWMRGGSYEQYF,TGTGCCTGGATGAGGGGGGGATCCTACGAGCAGTACTTC
TRBV5-1,TRBJ2-5,NA,NA,CASSRIRGETQYF,TGCGCCAGCAGCCGGATTAGGGGGGAGACCCAGTACTTC
TRBV27,TRBJ1-2,TRBD1,NA,CASRPAGQGAAYGYTF,TGTGCCAGCCGTCCCGCAGGACAGGGGGCCGCATATGGCTACACCTTC
TRBV3-1/TRBV3-2,TRBJ2-7,TRBD2,NA,CASSRAIRGREGEQYF,TGTGCCAGCAGCCGCGCTATTAGAGGGCGGGAGGGCGAGCAGTACTTC
TRBV7-6,TRBJ2-7,NA,NA,CASSRLSGPYEQYF,TGTGCCAGCAGCCGACTTAGCGGACCCTACGAGCAGTACTTC
TRBV2,TRBJ1-2,NA,once,CASSAVSGYGYTF,TGTGCCAGCAGTGCTGTGTCGGGCTATGGCTACACCTTC